The T cell receptor beta chain under discussion was sequenced for a study of PD-1 blockade in classical Hodgkin lymphoma. There was relapse after autologous stem cell transplantation in every patient, and there was variation in brentuximab vedotin exposure. It was by magnetic negative selection that CD4+ T cells were purified from thawed PBMCs. This CDR3 is built from 18 residues. Trimming took 5 bases from V and 0 from J, leaving 20 bases between them. Germline lookup yields CDR1 LNHDA and CDR2 SQIVND (reference sequence). Repertoires were generated with immunoSEQ multiplex PCR, while TCRdb's copy carries only in-frame clones and drops some. The sample holds roughly 7,700 clones; roughly 90% are singletons and the top ten take less than 2%.

V is TRBV19 and J is TRBJ2-4, with D maybe TRBD2 (5 bases). The origin of this receptor is a human donor with classical Hodgkin lymphoma. The sample consisted of CD4+ T cells from blood, taken at baseline. The CDR3: CASSASWGREIAKNIQYF. The CDR3 DNA is TGTGCCAGTAGTGCTAGTTGGGGAAGGGAGATAGCCAAAAACATTCAGTACTTC.